This entry lists 29 T cell receptor beta chains sequenced from one sample in a study of OX40 agonist ivuxolimab in advanced cancers. TCRdb's copy holds only in-frame clones and misses some; the assay was immunoSEQ multiplex PCR. The sample contains some 90,000 clones, more than 85% of which appear only once. The material was CD4+ or CD8+ T cells sorted from blood, obtained in a trial of the OX40 agonist ivuxolimab. The source of these receptors is an adult with an advanced solid tumor such as melanoma, head and neck, liver or kidney cancer.

The V call is TRBV2, the J call TRBJ1-6; 7 nucleotides line up with TRBD1. CDR1 and CDR2 from the germline V gene are SNHLY and FYNNEI. The CDR3 has 12 residues. The ends lost 8 bases at V and 9 bases at J; junction bases unmatched: 4. CDR3 DNA sequence: TGTGCCAGCTGGGAGGGGGCTTCACCCCTCCACTTT. This codes for CASWEGASPLHF.

V is TRBV7-2 and J is TRBJ1-2; no reliable D call. Trimming pared 8 bases from V and 1 base from J, leaving 14 bases between. CDR1 is SGHTA, CDR2 FQGNSA, per germline. This CDR3 has 14 residues. The CDR3 DNA follows: TGTGCCAGCTTTTCTCGGAAACTTAACTATGGCTACACCTTC. This sequence encodes CASFSRKLNYGYTF.

The rearrangement links TRBV7-9 to TRBJ2-7, with TRBD1 matching 10 bases. Germline CDR1 and CDR2: SEHNR and FQNEAQ (reference sequence). The J segment lost 2 bases and the V segment lost 3 bases, leaving 10 bases of the junction unmatched. The CDR3 has 17 residues. The CDR3 is CASSFARGQGLPYEQYF. CDR3 DNA sequence: TGTGCCAGCAGCTTCGCCCGGGGACAGGGGTTACCCTACGAGCAGTACTTC.

The chain carries TRBV25-1 and TRBJ2-7, with D possibly TRBD1 on 5 matching bases. The V gene lost 1 base and the J gene lost 3 bases, with 19 bases spanning the gap. The CDR3 contains 17 residues. Per germline, CDR1 MGHDK and CDR2 SYGVNS. The CDR3, as DNA: TGTGCCAGCAGTGAATCCCTCGAACAGGCTCCTGTCTACGAGCAGTACTTC. Residues: CASSESLEQAPVYEQYF.

The chain combines TRBV18 with TRBJ2-1, with 7 bases aligning to TRBD2. CDR3 length: 16 amino acids. Germline V gene data show CDR1 as KGHSH and CDR2 as LQKENI. Trimming took 3 bases from V and 7 from J; bases not matched to a gene: 12. The CDR3 sequence is CASSPNRQFGGNEQFF. Here the CDR3 DNA reads TGTGCCAGCTCACCCAATCGACAGTTCGGGGGGAATGAGCAGTTCTTC.

V usage is TRBV19 and J usage is TRBJ2-7, with TRBD2 identical over 11 bases. This CDR3 comprises 16 residues. Unmatched junction bases numbered 19, after V lost 11 bases and J lost 7 bases. CDR1 is LNHDA, CDR2 SQIVND, per germline (reference sequence). The CDR3 coding sequence is TGTGCCTACTTCACTAGCGGGAGCCGGGTATTAGGTGAGCAGTACTTC. This gives the protein CAYFTSGSRVLGEQYF.

This chain joins TRBV27 and TRBJ2-3; D not resolved. The length of the CDR3 is 17 residues. Looked up from germline, CDR1 is MNHEY and CDR2 is SMNVEV (reference sequence). V dropped 2 bases and J dropped 6 bases, with 21 bases sitting between them. The CDR3 nucleotides are TGTGCCAGCAGTTTAAGTCAGAGAGGCGTCTTGGCGGATACGCAGTATTTT. Translated: CASSLSQRGVLADTQYF.

This rearrangement joins TRBV29-1 to TRBJ2-5, with 12 positions matching TRBD1. CDR1 and CDR2 from the germline V gene are SQVTM and ANQGSEA. The ends lost 4 bases at V and 7 bases at J; junction bases unmatched: 7. This CDR3 contains 14 residues. The CDR3 sequence is CSVAGTGGGVTQYF. DNA for the CDR3: TGCAGCGTTGCCGGGACAGGGGGCGGAGTGACCCAGTACTTC. Full variable domain (remainder filled in from reference TRBV29-1 and TRBJ2-5): SAVISQKPSRDICQRGTSLTIQCQVDSQVTMMFWYRQQPGQSLTLIATANQGSEATYESGFVIDKFPISRPNLTFSTLTVSNMSPEDSSIYLCSVAGTGGGVTQYFGPGTRLLVL.

A single count supports this clone. The chain employs TRBV9 and TRBJ2-2, with 8 positions matching TRBD1. This CDR3 comprises 17 residues. The V segment lost 1 base and the J segment 1 base; nucleotides outside the gene matches: 6. Germline CDR1 reads SGDLS; CDR2 reads YYNGEE. The CDR3 DNA is TGTGCCAGCAGCGTACCGCGGGGACAGGTGAACACCGGGGAGCTGTTTTTT. This codes for CASSVPRGQVNTGELFF.

The V and J genes are TRBV6-5 and TRBJ1-6; D is perhaps TRBD1 (5 bases). V lost 6 bases, J lost 7 bases, and 13 bases lay in between. CDR1 and CDR2 from the germline V gene are MNHEY and SVGAGI. The CDR3 contains 14 residues. DNA for the CDR3: TGTGCCAGCAGCTCCCACCGACAGAATTCACCCCTCCACTTT. This translates into CASSSHRQNSPLHF.

This chain uses TRBV29-1 with TRBJ2-3, with TRBD2 matching over 7 bases. Trimming removed 4 bases from V and 3 bases from J; junction bases left unmatched: 1. The CDR3 is made up of 12 amino acids. The V gene's germline CDR1 is SQVTM and CDR2 ANQGSEA. The CDR3 DNA is TGCAGCGTTGCCGGGGGGACAGATACGCAGTATTTT. As protein: CSVAGGTDTQYF.

The rearrangement uses TRBV6-5 and TRBJ1-1; D unclear. Germline values: CDR1 MNHEY, CDR2 SVGAGI. V gave up 4 bases and J gave up 1 base, with 10 bases separating them. The CDR3 is made up of 14 amino acids. The CDR3 DNA reads TGTGCCAGCAGTTTATCGGTACGGAACACTGAAGCTTTCTTT. This codes for CASSLSVRNTEAFF.

The chain employs TRBV9 and TRBJ1-2, with a weak D call TRBD1 (6 bases). The ends were cut back, 0 bases at V and 5 bases at J, with 14 bases in the middle. Germline V gives CDR1 SGDLS, CDR2 YYNGEE. CDR3 length: 15 amino acids. The CDR3 sequence is CASSVVAGETYGYTF. The DNA for the CDR3 is TGTGCCAGCAGCGTAGTGGCAGGGGAAACTTATGGCTACACCTTC.

The J gene is TRBJ2-7, the V gene TRBV19, with a possible D match to TRBD1 (5 bases). The CDR3 runs 14 residues. Germline-derived CDR1 and CDR2 are LNHDA and SQIVND (reference sequence). Trimming stripped 3 bases from V and 2 bases from J, with 11 bases between. DNA for the CDR3: TGTGCCAGTAGTATCAGGGCAGAGACCTACGAGCAGTACTTC. It is translated as CASSIRAETYEQYF.

The rearrangement joins TRBV2 to TRBJ2-5; TRBD2 agrees at 7 bases. Germline CDR1 and CDR2: SNHLY and FYNNEI. CDR3 length equals 14 residues. Unmatched junction bases numbered 3, after V lost 0 bases and J lost 5 bases. The DNA for the CDR3 is TGTGCCAGCAGTGAAGCCTGGGGAGGGGAGACCCAGTACTTC. Protein product: CASSEAWGGETQYF.

This chain connects TRBV28 to TRBJ2-1; D gene uncertain. The germline CDR1 and CDR2 sequences are MDHEN and SYDVKM. The CDR3 totals 14 residues. Trimming removed 2 bases at V and 6 bases at J, with 11 bases between. The CDR3 loop is CASSLAILGNEQFF. The CDR3 DNA reads TGTGCCAGCAGTTTAGCCATACTGGGCAATGAGCAGTTCTTC.

The chain has TRBV15 and TRBJ2-7, with a weak D call TRBD2 (5 bases). The CDR3 has 14 amino acids. Germline-derived CDR1 and CDR2 are LNHNV and YYDKDF (reference sequence). V lost 0 bases and J 7 bases, leaving 13 bases between the germline ends. CDR3 DNA sequence: TGTGCCACCAGCAGAGAAAAGGCGGGTGGGGAGCAGTACTTC. This gives the protein CATSREKAGGEQYF.

This clone occurred once. The chain joins TRBV7-9 to TRBJ2-1; 10 bases fit TRBD2. CDR3 length: 15 residues. Germline lookup yields CDR1 SEHNR and CDR2 FQNEAQ (reference sequence). Trimming removed 5 bases from V and 7 bases from J; junction bases left unmatched: 8. CDR3 sequence reads: CASSPTRTSGNEQFF. CDR3 sequence (DNA): TGTGCCAGCAGCCCAACACGGACTAGCGGTAATGAGCAGTTCTTC. Drawing the rest from reference TRBV7-9 and TRBJ2-1, the complete variable domain is DTGVSQNPRHKITKRGQNVTFRCDPISEHNRLYWYRQTLGQGPEFLTYFQNEAQLEKSRLLSDRFSAERPKGSFSTLEIQRTEQGDSAMYLCASSPTRTSGNEQFFGPGTRLTVL.

The J gene is TRBJ2-3, the V gene TRBV6-1; no definite D call. This CDR3 comprises 13 residues. Per germline, CDR1 MNHNS and CDR2 SASEGT. Between the trimmed V and J ends, which lost 7 bases and 0 bases, there was a span of 8 bases. The CDR3 sequence is CASNGFSTDTQYF. As DNA, the CDR3 is TGTGCCAGCAACGGTTTTAGCACAGATACGCAGTATTTT.

V and J are TRBV30 and TRBJ2-1; the D gene is possibly TRBD2 (7 bases). Trimming took off 3 bases at V and 5 bases at J, with 17 bases between the two ends. The germline CDR1 and CDR2 sequences are GTSNPN and SVGIG (reference sequence). CDR3 length: 15 residues. The CDR3 here is CAWSLRGARHNEQFF. The DNA for the CDR3 is TGTGCCTGGAGCCTACGGGGGGCCAGGCACAATGAGCAGTTCTTC.

This clone was recorded a few times. The J gene is TRBJ1-2, the V gene TRBV5-6, with D possibly TRBD1 on 5 matching bases. The V end lost 4 bases, the J end lost 13 bases, and 17 bases lay between the germline ends. Germline V lookup: CDR1 SGHDT, CDR2 YYEEEE. CDR3 length: 12 residues. This CDR3 reads CASSPGPTRGTF. In DNA form, the CDR3 reads TGTGCCAGCAGCCCGGGGCCTACACGGGGCACCTTC.

This sequence joins TRBV5-1 and TRBJ2-7, with D possibly called TRBD1 or TRBD2 (5 bases each). Trimming cost V 4 bases and J 0 bases, with 14 bases left between them. The CDR3 extends over 15 amino acids. Germline lookup yields CDR1 SGHRS and CDR2 YFSETQ. DNA of the CDR3: TGCGCCAGCAGCATTGGGACCGCTAACTCCTACGAGCAGTACTTC. Its protein is CASSIGTANSYEQYF. Filled out from reference TRBV5-1 and TRBJ2-7, the complete variable domain reads KAGVTQTPRYLIKTRGQQVTLSCSPISGHRSVSWYQQTPGQGLQFLFEYFSETQRNKGNFPGRFSGRQFSNSRSEMNVSTLELGDSALYLCASSIGTANSYEQYFGPGTRLTVT.

As regards this clone: This specimen includes other DNA sequences encoding the same CDR3. The V and J genes are TRBV7-6 and TRBJ2-7; 7 bases line up with TRBD1. J lost 1 base, V lost 0 bases, and 6 bases had no gene match. The germline V gene encodes CDR1 SGHVS and CDR2 FNYEAQ. The CDR3 is 16 residues long. This CDR3 reads CASSLAVAGGSYEQYF. The CDR3 nucleotides read TGTGCCAGCAGCTTAGCAGTCGCAGGGGGATCCTACGAGCAGTACTTC.

The V call is TRBV30, the J call TRBJ1-2; TRBD1 might be the D (6 bases). V lost 0 bases, J lost 7 bases, and 18 bases lay in between. The CDR3 has 15 amino acids. The germline CDR1 and CDR2 sequences are GTSNPN and SVGIG (reference sequence). CDR3 nucleotide sequence: TGTGCCTGGAGTGTAGACAGGCGAATGAGGCTTGGCTACACCTTC. This translates into CAWSVDRRMRLGYTF. Using reference TRBV30 and TRBJ1-2 for the parts outside the CDR3, the full variable domain is SQTIHQWPATLVQPVGSPLSLECTVEGTSNPNLYWYRQAAGRGLQLLFYSVGIGQISSEVPQNLSASRPQDRQFILSSKKLLLSDSGFYLCAWSVDRRMRLGYTFGSGTRLTVV.

This chain links TRBV19 with TRBJ1-5; D unclear. V lost 3 bases to trimming and J lost 5 bases, with 17 bases between them. This CDR3 comprises 16 residues. Per germline, CDR1 LNHDA and CDR2 SQIVND (reference sequence). The CDR3 spells CASSIYYDQVHQPQHF. CDR3 coding DNA: TGTGCCAGTAGTATTTATTATGACCAGGTCCATCAGCCCCAGCATTTT.

The chain is built from TRBV5-4 and TRBJ2-2; tentatively, D is TRBD2 (5 bases). With 3 bases removed from V and 3 bases from J, the gap between germline ends came to 15 bases. Germline V gene lookup returns CDR1 SGHNT and CDR2 YYREEE (reference sequence). This CDR3 comprises 16 residues. The CDR3 spells CASSSILEEDTGELFF. CDR3 nucleotide sequence: TGTGCCAGCAGCTCTATACTAGAAGAGGACACCGGGGAGCTGTTTTTT.

This clone was recorded only once. CDR3 protein: CASSSGGTNEKLFF. The CDR3 nucleotides are TGCGCCAGCAGCTCGGGGGGCACTAATGAAAAACTGTTTTTT. The rearrangement uses TRBV5-1 and TRBJ1-4, with D perhaps matching TRBD1 (6 bases). V was trimmed by 3 bases and J by 2 bases, leaving 8 bases between them. This CDR3 contains 14 residues. Per the germline V gene, CDR1 is SGHRS and CDR2 is YFSETQ.

The rearrangement joins TRBV27 to TRBJ1-5; tentative D call: TRBD1 (6 bases). CDR1 and CDR2 from the germline V gene are MNHEY and SMNVEV (reference sequence). V was shortened by 0 bases and J by 7 bases, with 13 bases between the two germline ends. The CDR3 is made up of 15 amino acids. CDR3 loop: CASSLSRGGDQPQHF. DNA for the CDR3: TGTGCCAGCAGTTTATCGAGGGGGGGGGACCAGCCCCAGCATTTT.

V and J are TRBV2 and TRBJ2-7, with 7 bases fitting TRBD1. V gave up 4 bases and J gave up 3 bases; unmatched junction bases: 12. CDR1 and CDR2 (germline): SNHLY, FYNNEI. CDR3 length: 16 residues. The CDR3 sequence is CASSASGGSGHYEQYF. Here the CDR3 DNA reads TGTGCCAGCAGTGCCTCAGGGGGATCGGGCCACTACGAGCAGTACTTC.